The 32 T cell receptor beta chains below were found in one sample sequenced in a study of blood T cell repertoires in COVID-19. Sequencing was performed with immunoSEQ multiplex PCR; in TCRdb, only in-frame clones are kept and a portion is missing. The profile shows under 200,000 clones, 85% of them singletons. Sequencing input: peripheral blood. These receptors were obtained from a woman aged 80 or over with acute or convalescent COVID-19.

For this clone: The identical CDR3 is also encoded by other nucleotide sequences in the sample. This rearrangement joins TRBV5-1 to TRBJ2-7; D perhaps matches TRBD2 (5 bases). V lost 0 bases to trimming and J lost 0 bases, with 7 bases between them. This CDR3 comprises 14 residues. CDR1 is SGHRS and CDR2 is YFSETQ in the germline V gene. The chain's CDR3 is CASSLEAGSYEQYF. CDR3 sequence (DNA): TGCGCCAGCAGCTTGGAGGCGGGCTCCTACGAGCAGTACTTC.

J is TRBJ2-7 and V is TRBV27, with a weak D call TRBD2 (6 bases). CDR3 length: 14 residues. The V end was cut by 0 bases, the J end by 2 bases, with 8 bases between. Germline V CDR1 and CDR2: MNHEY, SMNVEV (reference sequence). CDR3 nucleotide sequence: TGTGCCAGCAGTTTATCGGGAGGACCCTACGAGCAGTACTTC. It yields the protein CASSLSGGPYEQYF.

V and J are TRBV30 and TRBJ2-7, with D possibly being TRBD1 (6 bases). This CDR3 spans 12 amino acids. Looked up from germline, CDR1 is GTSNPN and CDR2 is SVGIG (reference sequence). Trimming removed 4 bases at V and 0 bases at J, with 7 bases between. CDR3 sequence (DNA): TGTGCCTGGAAGGGGGACTCCTACGAGCAGTACTTC. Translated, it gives CAWKGDSYEQYF.

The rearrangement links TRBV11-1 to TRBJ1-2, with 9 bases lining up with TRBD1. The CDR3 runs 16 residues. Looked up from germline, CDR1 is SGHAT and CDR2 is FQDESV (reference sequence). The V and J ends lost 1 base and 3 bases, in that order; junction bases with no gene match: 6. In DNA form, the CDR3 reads TGTGCCAGCAGCTTAGATGGGACAGGGTCGGACTATGGCTACACCTTC. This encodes CASSLDGTGSDYGYTF. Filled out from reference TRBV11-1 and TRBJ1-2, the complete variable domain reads EAEVAQSPRYKITEKSQAVAFWCDPISGHATLYWYRQILGQGPELLVQFQDESVVDDSQLPKDRFSAERLKGVDSTLKIQPAELGDSAMYLCASSLDGTGSDYGYTFGSGTRLTVV.

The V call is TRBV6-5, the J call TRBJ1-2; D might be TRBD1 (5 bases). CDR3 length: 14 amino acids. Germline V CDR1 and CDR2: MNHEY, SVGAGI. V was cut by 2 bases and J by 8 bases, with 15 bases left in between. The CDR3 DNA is TGTGCCAGCAGTTACAGGACGGGGACTCGGGGCTACACCTTC. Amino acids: CASSYRTGTRGYTF.

CDR3 sequence reads: CASSASDTYNEQFF. In DNA, the CDR3 is TGTGCCAGCAGCGCTAGCGATACCTACAATGAGCAGTTCTTC. The rearrangement joins TRBV7-2 to TRBJ2-1; D is perhaps TRBD2 (6 bases). V shed 5 bases and J shed 2 bases, with 10 bases lying between them. CDR3 length equals 14 residues. The germline CDR1 and CDR2 sequences are SGHTA and FQGNSA.

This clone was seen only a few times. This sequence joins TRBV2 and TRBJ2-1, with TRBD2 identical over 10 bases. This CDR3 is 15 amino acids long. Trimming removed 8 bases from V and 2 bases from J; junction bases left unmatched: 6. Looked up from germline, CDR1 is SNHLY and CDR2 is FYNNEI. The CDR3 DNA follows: TGTGCCAGCCGGCTAGCGGGAGAAGCCTACAATGAGCAGTTCTTC. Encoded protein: CASRLAGEAYNEQFF.

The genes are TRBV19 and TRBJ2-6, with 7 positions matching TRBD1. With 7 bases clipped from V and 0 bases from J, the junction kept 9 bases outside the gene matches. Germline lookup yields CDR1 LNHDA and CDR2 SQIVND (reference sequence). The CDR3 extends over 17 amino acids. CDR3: CASMPIRQGSGANVLTF. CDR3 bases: TGTGCCAGTATGCCGATCAGACAGGGCTCTGGGGCCAACGTCCTGACTTTC.

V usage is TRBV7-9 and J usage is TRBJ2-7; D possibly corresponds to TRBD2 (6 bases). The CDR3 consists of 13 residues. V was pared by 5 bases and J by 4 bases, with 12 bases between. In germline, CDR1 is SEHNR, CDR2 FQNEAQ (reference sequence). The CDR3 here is CASSPPGVYEQYF. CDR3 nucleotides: TGTGCCAGCAGCCCCCCGGGGGTATACGAGCAGTACTTC.

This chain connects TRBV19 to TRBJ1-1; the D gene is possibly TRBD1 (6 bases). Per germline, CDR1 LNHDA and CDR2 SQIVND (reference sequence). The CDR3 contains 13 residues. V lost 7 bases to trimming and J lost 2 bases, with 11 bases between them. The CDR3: CASTLGGNTEAFF. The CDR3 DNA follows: TGTGCCAGTACCCTAGGGGGAAACACTGAAGCTTTCTTT.

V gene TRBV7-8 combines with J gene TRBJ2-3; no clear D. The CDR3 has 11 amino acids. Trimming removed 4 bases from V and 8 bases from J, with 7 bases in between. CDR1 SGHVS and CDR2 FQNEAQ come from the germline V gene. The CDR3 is CASSSSPTQYF. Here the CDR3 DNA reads TGTGCCAGCAGCTCTTCTCCTACGCAGTATTTT.

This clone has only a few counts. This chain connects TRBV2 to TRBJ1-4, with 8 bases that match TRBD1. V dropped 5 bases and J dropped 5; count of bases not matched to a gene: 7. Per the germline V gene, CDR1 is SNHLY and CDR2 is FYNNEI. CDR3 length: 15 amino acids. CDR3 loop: CASSKTGVGNEKLFF. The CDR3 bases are TGTGCCAGCAGTAAGACAGGGGTCGGGAATGAAAAACTGTTTTTT. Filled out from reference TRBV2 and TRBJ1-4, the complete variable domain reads EPEVTQTPSHQVTQMGQEVILRCVPISNHLYFYWYRQILGQKVEFLVSFYNNEISEKSEIFDDQFSVERPDGSNFTLKIRSTKLEDSAMYFCASSKTGVGNEKLFFGSGTQLSVL.

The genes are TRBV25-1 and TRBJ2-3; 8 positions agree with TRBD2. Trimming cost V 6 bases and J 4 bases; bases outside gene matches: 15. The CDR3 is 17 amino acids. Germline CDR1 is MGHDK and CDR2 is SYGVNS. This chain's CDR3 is CASRDLKAGEKADTQYF. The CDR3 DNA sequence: TGTGCCAGCAGAGACTTAAAAGCGGGAGAGAAGGCAGATACGCAGTATTTT.

For the CDR3, the DNA is TGTGCCAGCAGTTACTCGCGATCCCTCTATGGCTACACCTTC. Translating it yields CASSYSRSLYGYTF. The rearrangement links TRBV6-5 to TRBJ1-2; no reliable D call. Germline CDR1 MNHEY, CDR2 SVGAGI. This CDR3 is built from 14 residues. V was cut by 0 bases and J by 4 bases, with 9 bases left in between.

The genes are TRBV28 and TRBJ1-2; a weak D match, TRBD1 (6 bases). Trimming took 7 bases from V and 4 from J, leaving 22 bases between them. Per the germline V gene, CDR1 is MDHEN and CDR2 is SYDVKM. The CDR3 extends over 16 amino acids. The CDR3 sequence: CASNSIGAGDRYGYTF. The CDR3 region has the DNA TGTGCCAGCAATTCCATCGGGGCAGGGGACCGCTATGGCTACACCTTC.

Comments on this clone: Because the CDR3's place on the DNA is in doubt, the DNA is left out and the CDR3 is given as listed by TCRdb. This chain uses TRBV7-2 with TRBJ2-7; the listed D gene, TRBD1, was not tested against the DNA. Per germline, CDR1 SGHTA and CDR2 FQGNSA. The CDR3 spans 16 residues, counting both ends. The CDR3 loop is CASSLVGWGQGSMWYF.

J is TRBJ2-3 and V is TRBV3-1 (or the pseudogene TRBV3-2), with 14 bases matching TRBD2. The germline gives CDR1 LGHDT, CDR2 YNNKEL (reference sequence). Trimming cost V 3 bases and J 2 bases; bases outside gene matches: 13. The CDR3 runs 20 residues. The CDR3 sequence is CASSQTGTSGSGLVTDTQYF. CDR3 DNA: TGTGCCAGCAGCCAGACCGGGACTAGCGGGAGTGGATTAGTCACAGATACGCAGTATTTT.

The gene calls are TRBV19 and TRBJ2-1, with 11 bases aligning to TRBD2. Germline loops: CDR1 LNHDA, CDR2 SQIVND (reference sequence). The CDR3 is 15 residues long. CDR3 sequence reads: CATRLAGSSYNEQFF. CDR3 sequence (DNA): TGTGCAACACGACTAGCGGGGAGCTCCTACAATGAGCAGTTCTTC.

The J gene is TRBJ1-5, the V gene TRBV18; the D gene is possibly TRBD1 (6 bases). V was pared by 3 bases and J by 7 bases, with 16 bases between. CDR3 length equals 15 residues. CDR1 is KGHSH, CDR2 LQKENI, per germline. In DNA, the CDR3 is TGTGCCAGCTCACCGGACAGCTATAGCCGGCAGCCCCAGCATTTT. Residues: CASSPDSYSRQPQHF.

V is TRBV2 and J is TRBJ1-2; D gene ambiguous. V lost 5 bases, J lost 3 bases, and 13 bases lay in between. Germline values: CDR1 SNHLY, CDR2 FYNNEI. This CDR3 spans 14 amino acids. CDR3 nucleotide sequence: TGTGCCAGCAGTCCCCGACCGAGGGACTATGGCTACACCTTC. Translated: CASSPRPRDYGYTF.

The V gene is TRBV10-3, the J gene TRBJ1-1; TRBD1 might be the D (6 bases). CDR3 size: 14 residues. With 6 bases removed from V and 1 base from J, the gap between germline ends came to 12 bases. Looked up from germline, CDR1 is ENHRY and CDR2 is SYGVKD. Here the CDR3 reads CAISLQGKNTEAFF. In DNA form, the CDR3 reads TGTGCCATCAGCTTACAGGGCAAGAACACTGAAGCTTTCTTT.

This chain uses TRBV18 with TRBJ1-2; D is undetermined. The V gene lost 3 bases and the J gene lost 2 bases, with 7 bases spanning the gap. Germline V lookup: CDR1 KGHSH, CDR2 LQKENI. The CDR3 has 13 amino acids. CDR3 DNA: TGTGCCAGCTCACCTGAGAGGAACTATGGCTACACCTTC. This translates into CASSPERNYGYTF.

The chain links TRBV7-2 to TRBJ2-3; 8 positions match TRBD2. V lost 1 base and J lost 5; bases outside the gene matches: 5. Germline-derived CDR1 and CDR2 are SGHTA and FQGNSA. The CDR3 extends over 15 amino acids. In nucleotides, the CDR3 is TGTGCCAGCAGCTTAGTTGGCCTAGCGGGAGATACGCAGTATTTT. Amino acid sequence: CASSLVGLAGDTQYF. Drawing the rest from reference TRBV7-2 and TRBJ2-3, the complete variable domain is GAGVSQSPSNKVTEKGKDVELRCDPISGHTALYWYRQSLGQGLEFLIYFQGNSAPDKSGLPSDRFSAERTGGSVSTLTIQRTQQEDSAVYLCASSLVGLAGDTQYFGPGTRLTVL.

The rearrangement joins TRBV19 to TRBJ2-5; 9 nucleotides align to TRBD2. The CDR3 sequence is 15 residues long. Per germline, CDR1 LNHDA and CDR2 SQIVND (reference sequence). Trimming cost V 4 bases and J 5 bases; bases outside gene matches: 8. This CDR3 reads CASSKGGRGGETQYF. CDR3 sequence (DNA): TGTGCCAGTAGTAAAGGCGGGAGGGGTGGGGAGACCCAGTACTTC.

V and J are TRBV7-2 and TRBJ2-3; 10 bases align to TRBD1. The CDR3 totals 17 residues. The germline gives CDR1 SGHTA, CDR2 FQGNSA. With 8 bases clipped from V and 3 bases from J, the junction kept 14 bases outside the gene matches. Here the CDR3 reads CASRKYLTGGWTDTQYF. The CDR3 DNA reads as TGTGCCAGCCGAAAATACCTGACAGGGGGCTGGACAGATACGCAGTATTTT.

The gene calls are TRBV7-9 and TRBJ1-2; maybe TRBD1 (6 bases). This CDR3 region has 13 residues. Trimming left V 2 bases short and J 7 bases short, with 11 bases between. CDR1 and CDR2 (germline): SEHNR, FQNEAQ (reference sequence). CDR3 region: CASSLPNRVGYTF. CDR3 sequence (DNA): TGTGCCAGCAGCTTACCCAACAGGGTTGGCTACACCTTC.

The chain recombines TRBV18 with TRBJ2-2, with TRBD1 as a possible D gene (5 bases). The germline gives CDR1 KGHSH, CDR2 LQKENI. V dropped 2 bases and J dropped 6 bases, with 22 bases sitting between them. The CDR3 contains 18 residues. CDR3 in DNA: TGTGCCAGCTCACCATTAGTTGGACAACCCATCGAAGCCGGGGAGCTGTTTTTT. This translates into CASSPLVGQPIEAGELFF.

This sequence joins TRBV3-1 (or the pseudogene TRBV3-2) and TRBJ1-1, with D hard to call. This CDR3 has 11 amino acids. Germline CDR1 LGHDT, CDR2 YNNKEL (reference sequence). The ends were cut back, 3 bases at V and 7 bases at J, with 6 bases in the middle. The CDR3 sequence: CASSHLYEAFF. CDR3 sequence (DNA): TGTGCCAGCAGCCATCTCTATGAAGCTTTCTTT.

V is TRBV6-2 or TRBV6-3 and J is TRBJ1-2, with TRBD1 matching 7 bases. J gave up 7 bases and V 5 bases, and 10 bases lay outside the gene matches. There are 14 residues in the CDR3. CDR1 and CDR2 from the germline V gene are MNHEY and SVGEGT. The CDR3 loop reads CASSPRTGVGGYTF. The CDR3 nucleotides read TGTGCCAGCAGTCCCCGCACAGGGGTTGGTGGCTACACCTTC.

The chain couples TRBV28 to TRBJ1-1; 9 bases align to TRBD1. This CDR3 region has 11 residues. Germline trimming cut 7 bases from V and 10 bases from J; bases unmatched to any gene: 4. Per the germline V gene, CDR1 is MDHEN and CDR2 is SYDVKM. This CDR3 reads CASNIQGAAFF. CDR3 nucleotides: TGTGCCAGCAACATACAGGGGGCAGCTTTCTTT. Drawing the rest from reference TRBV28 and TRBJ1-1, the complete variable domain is DVKVTQSSRYLVKRTGEKVFLECVQDMDHENMFWYRQDPGLGLRLIYFSYDVKMKEKGDIPEGYSVSREKKERFSLILESASTNQTSMYLCASNIQGAAFFGQGTRLTVV.

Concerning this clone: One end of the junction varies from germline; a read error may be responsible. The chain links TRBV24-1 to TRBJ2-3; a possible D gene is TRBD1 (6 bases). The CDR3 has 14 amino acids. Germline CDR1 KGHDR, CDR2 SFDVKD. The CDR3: CATSDLQPTGTQYF. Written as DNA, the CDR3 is TGTGCCACCAGTGATTTGCAACCGACAGGTACGCAGTATTTT.

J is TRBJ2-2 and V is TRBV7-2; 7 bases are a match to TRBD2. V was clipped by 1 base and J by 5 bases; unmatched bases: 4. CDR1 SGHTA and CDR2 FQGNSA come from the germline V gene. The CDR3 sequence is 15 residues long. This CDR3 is CASSLDGGRTGELFF. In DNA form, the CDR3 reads TGTGCCAGCAGCTTAGATGGCGGGAGAACCGGGGAGCTGTTTTTT.